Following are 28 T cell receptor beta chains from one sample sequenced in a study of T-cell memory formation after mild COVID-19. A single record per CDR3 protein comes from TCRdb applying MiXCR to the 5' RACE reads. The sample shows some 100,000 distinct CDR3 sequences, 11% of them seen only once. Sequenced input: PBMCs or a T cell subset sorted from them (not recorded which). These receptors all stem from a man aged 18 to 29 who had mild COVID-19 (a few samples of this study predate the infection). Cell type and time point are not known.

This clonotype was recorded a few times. The CDR3 nucleotides are TGTGCCAGCAGTGGAGGGGGAGCGAACGATGAGCAGTTCTTC. Translation gives CASSGGGANDEQFF. The J gene is TRBJ2-1, the V gene TRBV6-1, with TRBD1 as a possible D gene (6 bases). This CDR3 is built from 14 residues. V lost 4 bases and J lost 8, with 15 bases in between. Germline CDR1 is MNHNS and CDR2 is SASEGT.

The CDR3 nucleotides read TGCGCCAGCAGCAGAGCGGTCTACGAGCAGTACGTC. Its protein product is CASSRAVYEQYV. The rearrangement links TRBV23-1 to TRBJ2-7, with D possibly being TRBD2 (5 bases). TRBV23-1 is reported as an ORF; its role is uncertain. The V gene lost 6 bases and the J gene lost 3 bases, with 9 bases spanning the gap. This CDR3 comprises 12 residues.

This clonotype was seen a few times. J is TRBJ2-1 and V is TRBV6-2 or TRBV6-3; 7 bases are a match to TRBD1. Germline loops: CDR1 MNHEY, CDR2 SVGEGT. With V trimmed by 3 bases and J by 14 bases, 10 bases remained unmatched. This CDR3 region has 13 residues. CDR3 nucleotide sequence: TGTGCCAGCAGTTATTACGGACAGGACGCGGAGTTCTTC. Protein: CASSYYGQDAEFF.

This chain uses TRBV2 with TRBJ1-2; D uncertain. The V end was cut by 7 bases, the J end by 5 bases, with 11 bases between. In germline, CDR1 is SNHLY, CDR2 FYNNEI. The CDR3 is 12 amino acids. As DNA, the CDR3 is TGTGCCAGCATCCCGGGAGATTATGGCTACACCTTC. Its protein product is CASIPGDYGYTF.

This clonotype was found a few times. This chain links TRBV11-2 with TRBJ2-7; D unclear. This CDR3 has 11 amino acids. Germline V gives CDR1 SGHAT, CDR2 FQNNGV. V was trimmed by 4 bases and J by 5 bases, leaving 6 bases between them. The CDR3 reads CASSSSHEQYF. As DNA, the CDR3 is TGTGCCAGCAGCTCCTCACACGAGCAGTACTTC.

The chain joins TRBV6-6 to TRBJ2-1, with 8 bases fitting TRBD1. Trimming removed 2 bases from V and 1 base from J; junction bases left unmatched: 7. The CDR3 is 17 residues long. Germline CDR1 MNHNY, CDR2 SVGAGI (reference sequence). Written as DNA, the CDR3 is TGTGCCAGCAGTTACCAAAGGGGACAGGCATCCTACAATGAGCAGTTCTTC. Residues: CASSYQRGQASYNEQFF.

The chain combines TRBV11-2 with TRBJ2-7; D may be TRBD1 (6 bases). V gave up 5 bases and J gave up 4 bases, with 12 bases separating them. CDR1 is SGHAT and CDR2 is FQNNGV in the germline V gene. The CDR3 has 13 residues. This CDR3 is CASSGDTDYEQYF. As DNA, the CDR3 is TGTGCCAGCAGCGGGGACACGGATTACGAGCAGTACTTC.

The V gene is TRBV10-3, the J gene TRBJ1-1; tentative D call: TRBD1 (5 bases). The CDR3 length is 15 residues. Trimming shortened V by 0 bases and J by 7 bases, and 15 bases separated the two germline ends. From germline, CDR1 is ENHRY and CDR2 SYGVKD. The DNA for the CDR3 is TGTGCCATCAGTGAGTCGAGGGGCAGGTCCGGTGAAGCTTTCTTT. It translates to CAISESRGRSGEAFF.

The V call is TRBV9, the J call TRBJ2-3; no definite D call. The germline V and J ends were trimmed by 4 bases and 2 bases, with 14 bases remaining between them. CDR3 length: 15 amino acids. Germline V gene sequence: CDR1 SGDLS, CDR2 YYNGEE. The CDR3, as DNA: TGTGCCAGCAGCCCACACGAGCGTGTCACAGATACGCAGTATTTT. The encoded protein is CASSPHERVTDTQYF.

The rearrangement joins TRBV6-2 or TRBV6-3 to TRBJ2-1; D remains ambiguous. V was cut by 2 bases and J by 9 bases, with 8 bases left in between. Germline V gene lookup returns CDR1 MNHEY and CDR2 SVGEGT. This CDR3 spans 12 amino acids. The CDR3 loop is CASSYSTSEQFF. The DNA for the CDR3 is TGTGCCAGCAGTTACAGCACCAGTGAGCAGTTCTTC.

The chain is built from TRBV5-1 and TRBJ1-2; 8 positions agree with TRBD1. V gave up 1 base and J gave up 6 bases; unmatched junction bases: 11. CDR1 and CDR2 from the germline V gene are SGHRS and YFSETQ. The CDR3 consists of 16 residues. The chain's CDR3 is CASSLWETGVVDGYTF. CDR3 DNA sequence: TGCGCCAGCAGCTTGTGGGAGACAGGGGTGGTGGATGGCTACACCTTC.

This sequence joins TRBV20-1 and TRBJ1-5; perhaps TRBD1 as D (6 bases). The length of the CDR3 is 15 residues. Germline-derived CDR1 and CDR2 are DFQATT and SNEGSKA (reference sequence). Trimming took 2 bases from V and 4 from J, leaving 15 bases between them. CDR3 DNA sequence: TGCAGTGCTAGAAAAGGACAGAGATCTAATCAGCCCCAGCATTTT. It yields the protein CSARKGQRSNQPQHF.

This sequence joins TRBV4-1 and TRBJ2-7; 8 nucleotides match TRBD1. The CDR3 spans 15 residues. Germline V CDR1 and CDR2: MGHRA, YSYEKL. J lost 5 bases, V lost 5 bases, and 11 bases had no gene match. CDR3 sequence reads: CASSYRDRRLDEQYF. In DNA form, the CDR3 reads TGCGCCAGCAGCTACAGGGACAGGCGTTTGGACGAGCAGTACTTC.

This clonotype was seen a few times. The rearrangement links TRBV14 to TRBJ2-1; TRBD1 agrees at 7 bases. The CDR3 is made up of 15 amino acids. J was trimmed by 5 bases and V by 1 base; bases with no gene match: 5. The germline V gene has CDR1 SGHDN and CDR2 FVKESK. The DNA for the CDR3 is TGTGCCAGCAGCCAAGGAGGGGGCAGGGACAATGAGCAGTTCTTC. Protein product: CASSQGGGRDNEQFF.

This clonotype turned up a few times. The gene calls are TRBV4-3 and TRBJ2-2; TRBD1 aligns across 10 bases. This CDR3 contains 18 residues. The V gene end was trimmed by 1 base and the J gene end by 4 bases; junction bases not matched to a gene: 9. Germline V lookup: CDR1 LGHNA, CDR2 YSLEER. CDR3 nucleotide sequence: TGCGCCAGCAGCCAAGCTACCGGGACAGGGGTCCCCACCGGGGAGCTGTTTTTT. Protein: CASSQATGTGVPTGELFF.

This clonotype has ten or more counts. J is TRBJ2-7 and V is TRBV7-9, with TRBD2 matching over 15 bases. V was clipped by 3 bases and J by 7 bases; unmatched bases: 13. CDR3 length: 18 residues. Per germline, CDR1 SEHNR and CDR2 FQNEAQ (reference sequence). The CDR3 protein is CASSFPTRTSGGAEEQYF. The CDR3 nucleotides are TGTGCCAGCAGCTTCCCAACCCGGACTAGCGGGGGGGCCGAAGAGCAGTACTTC.

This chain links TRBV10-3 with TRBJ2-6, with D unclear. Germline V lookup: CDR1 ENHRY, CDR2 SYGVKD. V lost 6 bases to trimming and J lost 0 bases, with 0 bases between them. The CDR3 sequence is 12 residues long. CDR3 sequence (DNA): TGTGCCATCAGCTCTGGGGCCAACGTCCTGACTTTC. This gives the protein CAISSGANVLTF.

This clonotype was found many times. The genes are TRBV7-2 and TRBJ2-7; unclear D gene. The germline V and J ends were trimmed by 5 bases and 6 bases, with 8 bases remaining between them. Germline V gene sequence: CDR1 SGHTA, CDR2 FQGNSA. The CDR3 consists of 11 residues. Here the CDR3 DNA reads TGTGCCAGCAGCCTCCTAGTCGAGCAGTACTTC. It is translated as CASSLLVEQYF.

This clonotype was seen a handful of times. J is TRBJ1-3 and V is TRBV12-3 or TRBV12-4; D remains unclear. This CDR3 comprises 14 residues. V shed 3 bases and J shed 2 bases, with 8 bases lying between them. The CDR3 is CASSFGITGNTIYF. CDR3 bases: TGTGCCAGCAGTTTTGGCATAACTGGAAACACCATATATTTT.

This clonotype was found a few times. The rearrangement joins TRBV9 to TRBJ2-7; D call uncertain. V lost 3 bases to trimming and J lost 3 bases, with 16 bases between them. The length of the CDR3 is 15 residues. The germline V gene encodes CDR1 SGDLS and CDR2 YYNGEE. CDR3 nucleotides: TGTGCCAGCAGCGCAGGAACTCTTGAAATCTACGAGCAGTACTTC. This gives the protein CASSAGTLEIYEQYF.

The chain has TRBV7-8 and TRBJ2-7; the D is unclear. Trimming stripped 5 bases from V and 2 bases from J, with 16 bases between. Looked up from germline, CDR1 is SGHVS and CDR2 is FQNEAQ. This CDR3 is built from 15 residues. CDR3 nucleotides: TGTGCCAGCAGCCCACCTTTCGGCAGGCCCTACGAGCAGTACTTC. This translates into CASSPPFGRPYEQYF.

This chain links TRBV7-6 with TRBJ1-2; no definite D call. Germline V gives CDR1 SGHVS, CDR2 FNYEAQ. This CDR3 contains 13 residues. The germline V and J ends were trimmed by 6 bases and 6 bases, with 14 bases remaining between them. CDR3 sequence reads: CASSSTLLNGYTF. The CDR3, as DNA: TGTGCCAGCAGTTCCACCTTGTTGAATGGCTACACCTTC.

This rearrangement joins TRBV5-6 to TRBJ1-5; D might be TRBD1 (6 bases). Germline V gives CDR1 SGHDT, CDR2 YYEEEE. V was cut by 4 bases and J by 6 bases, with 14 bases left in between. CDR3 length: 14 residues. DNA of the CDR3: TGTGCCAGCAGCGGTGGGGCAGGGGCTCAGCCCCAGCATTTT. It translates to CASSGGAGAQPQHF.

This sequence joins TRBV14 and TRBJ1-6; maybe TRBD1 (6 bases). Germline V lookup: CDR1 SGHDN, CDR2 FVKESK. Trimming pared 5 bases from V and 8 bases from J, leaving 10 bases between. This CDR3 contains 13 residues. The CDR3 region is CASSLYRDSPLHF. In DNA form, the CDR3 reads TGTGCCAGCAGCTTATACAGGGATTCACCCCTCCACTTT.

CDR3 protein: CASSRGDISTYGNQPQHF. The DNA for the CDR3 is TGTGCCAGCAGTCGGGGGGACATTTCAACCTATGGCAATCAGCCCCAGCATTTT. The chain combines TRBV5-5 with TRBJ1-5; possible D gene TRBD1, 6 bases. The germline gives CDR1 SGHKS, CDR2 YYEKEE (reference sequence). This CDR3 is 18 amino acids long. The V end lost 5 bases, the J end lost 2 bases, and 23 bases lay between the germline ends.

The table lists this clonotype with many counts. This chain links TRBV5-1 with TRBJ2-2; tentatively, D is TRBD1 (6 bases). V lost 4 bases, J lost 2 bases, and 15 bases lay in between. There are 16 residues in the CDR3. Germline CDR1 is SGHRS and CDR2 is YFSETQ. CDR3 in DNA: TGCGCCAGCAGCCCCGGATTGGACAGAAACACCGGGGAGCTGTTTTTT. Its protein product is CASSPGLDRNTGELFF. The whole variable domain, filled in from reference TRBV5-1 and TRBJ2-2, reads KAGVTQTPRYLIKTRGQQVTLSCSPISGHRSVSWYQQTPGQGLQFLFEYFSETQRNKGNFPGRFSGRQFSNSRSEMNVSTLELGDSALYLCASSPGLDRNTGELFFGEGSRLTVL.

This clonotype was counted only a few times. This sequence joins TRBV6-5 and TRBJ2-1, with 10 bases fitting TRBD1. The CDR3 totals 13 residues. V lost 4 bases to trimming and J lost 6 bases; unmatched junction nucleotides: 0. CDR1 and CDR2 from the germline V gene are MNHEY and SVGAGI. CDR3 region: CASSWTGGNEQFF. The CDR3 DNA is TGTGCCAGCAGTTGGACAGGGGGCAATGAGCAGTTCTTC.

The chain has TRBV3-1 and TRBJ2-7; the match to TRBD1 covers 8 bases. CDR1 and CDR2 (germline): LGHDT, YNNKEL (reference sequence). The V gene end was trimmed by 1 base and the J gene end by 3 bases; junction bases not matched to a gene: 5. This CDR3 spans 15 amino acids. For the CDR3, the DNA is TGTGCCAGCAGCCAAGGGACGACAGGGGTCTACGAGCAGTACGTC. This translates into CASSQGTTGVYEQYV.